This T cell receptor beta chain was identified in a study of tumor-infiltrating lymphocytes in primary liver carcinoma. Total RNA (approximately 450 ng) served as template for TCR beta cDNA synthesis primed by a constant-region primer. Library construction for TCR beta comprised three nested multiplex PCR rounds performed with slightly modified ARM-PCR. TCRdb fed the multiplex PCR reads into MiXCR, producing one record per CDR3 protein. Seen here are around 78,000 distinct CDR3 sequences, about 64% observed once, and the top ten hold roughly 13%. This clonotype has at least ten counts. The source material, about 17-31 mg of unsorted bulk tissue, was used to co-extract RNA and DNA. Input material: liver tumor tissue from sampling region 4. The subset: tumor region T4, right-lateral pole. The sequence was obtained from a woman aged 55-69 years with primary liver carcinoma and hepatitis B virus infection.

The DNA for the CDR3 is TGTGCCAGCAGTTACTCGGCAGGGGCGATGAACACTGAAGCTTTCTTT. It translates to CASSYSAGAMNTEAFF. The rearrangement uses TRBV6-5 and TRBJ1-1; tentative D call: TRBD1 (6 bases). Trimming cost V 0 bases and J 0 bases, with 11 bases left between them. Germline loops: CDR1 MNHEY, CDR2 SVGAGI. The length of the CDR3 is 16 residues.